This T cell receptor (beta chain) was obtained from a study of blood T cell repertoires in COVID-19. Per the original methods: Reference gene primer amplification gave nucleated cell count estimates. The assay was immunoSEQ multiplex PCR, and TCRdb's table has in-frame clones only and misses some. D and trimming were read from the DNA, whereas the V and J calls and clone size are those reported in that table. Of a few hundred thousand clones in the sample, 88% were seen once. Residents of 24 US areas, aged roughly 18 to 89 years, made up the participants. This clonotype was sampled from a woman aged 30 to 39 who had been exposed to COVID-19. The specimen sequenced was PBMCs or T cells enriched from blood (not recorded which).

CDR3 loop: CASSLTGTGDTEAFF. The CDR3 coding sequence is TGTGCCAGCAGCCTGACGGGGACAGGGGACACTGAAGCTTTCTTT. The rearrangement joins TRBV5-6 to TRBJ1-1; TRBD1 matches at 10 bases. There are 15 residues in the CDR3. The germline V gene encodes CDR1 SGHDT and CDR2 YYEEEE. The junction had 6 bases not matched to a gene; V was cut back by 4 bases and J by 3 bases.